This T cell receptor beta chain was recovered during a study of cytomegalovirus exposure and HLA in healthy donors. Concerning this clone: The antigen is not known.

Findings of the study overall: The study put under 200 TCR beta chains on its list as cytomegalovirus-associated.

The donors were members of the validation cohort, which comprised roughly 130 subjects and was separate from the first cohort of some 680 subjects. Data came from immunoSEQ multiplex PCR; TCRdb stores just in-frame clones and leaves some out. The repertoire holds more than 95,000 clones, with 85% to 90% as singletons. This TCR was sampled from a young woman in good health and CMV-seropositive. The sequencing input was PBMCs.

The DNA for the CDR3 is TGCGCCAGCTCGAAGCGGGGGAGCTCCTACGAGCAGTACTTC. Translating it yields CASSKRGSSYEQYF. The chain uses TRBV10-1 and TRBJ2-7, with 8 bases fitting TRBD2. This CDR3 has 14 residues. Germline V gives CDR1 WNHNN, CDR2 SYGVQD (reference sequence). V gave up 8 bases and J gave up 0 bases; unmatched junction bases: 6.